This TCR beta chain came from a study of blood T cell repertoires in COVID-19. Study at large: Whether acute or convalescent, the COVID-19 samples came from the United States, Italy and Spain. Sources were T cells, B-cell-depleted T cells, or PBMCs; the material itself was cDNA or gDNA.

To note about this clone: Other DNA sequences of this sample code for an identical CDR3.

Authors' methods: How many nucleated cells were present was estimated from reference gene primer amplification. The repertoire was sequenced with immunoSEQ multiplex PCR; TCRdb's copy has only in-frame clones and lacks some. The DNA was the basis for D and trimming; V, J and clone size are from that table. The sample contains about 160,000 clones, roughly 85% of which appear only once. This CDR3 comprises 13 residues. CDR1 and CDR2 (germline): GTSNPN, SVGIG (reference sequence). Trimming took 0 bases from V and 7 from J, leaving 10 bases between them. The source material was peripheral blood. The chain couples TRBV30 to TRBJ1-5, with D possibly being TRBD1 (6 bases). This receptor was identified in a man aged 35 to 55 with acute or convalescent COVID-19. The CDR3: CAWSVQGGQPQHF. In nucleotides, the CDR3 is TGTGCCTGGAGTGTACAGGGAGGGCAGCCCCAGCATTTT. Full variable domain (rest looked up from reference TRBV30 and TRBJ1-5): SQTIHQWPATLVQPVGSPLSLECTVEGTSNPNLYWYRQAAGRGLQLLFYSVGIGQISSEVPQNLSASRPQDRQFILSSKKLLLSDSGFYLCAWSVQGGQPQHFGDGTRLSIL.